These 27 T cell receptor beta chains share one sample of origin, sequenced in a study of cytomegalovirus exposure and HLA in healthy donors (TCRdb year 2017). Receptor libraries were prepared by the immunoSEQ multiplex PCR assay. Sourced from immuneACCESS, this table was stored by TCRdb with only in-frame sequences that have V and J called. A share of the clones is absent; for the studies checked, an unresolved V gene accounts for under half, and the remainder has no known explanation. Present in this sample are 100,000 to 150,000 clones, around nine tenths of which were seen just once. The leading ten clones occupy roughly 2% of the sample. Material: PBMCs. These TCRs come from a woman under 30 in good health and CMV-seronegative.

The chain links TRBV7-6 to TRBJ2-1; 8 nucleotides align to TRBD1. V lost 1 base and J lost 10; bases outside the gene matches: 12. CDR3 length: 16 residues. From germline, CDR1 is SGHVS and CDR2 FNYEAQ. The CDR3 loop reads CASSLGTGIVGQEQFF. The CDR3 DNA sequence: TGTGCCAGCAGCTTAGGGACAGGGATCGTAGGGCAAGAGCAGTTCTTC.

This chain joins TRBV30 and TRBJ1-1; 7 bases align to TRBD1. Unmatched junction bases numbered 15, after V lost 4 bases and J lost 1 base. From germline, CDR1 is GTSNPN and CDR2 SVGIG (reference sequence). This CDR3 region has 17 residues. The CDR3 here is CAWTHPFGTEQNTEAFF. In nucleotides, the CDR3 is TGTGCCTGGACCCATCCCTTCGGGACAGAGCAGAACACTGAAGCTTTCTTT.

The chain links TRBV29-1 to TRBJ2-7, with D possibly being TRBD1 (5 bases). The CDR3 covers 12 residues. Germline-derived CDR1 and CDR2 are SQVTM and ANQGSEA. Trimming took off 3 bases at V and 3 bases at J, with 9 bases between the two ends. CDR3 in DNA: TGCAGCGTTGAGCAGGGCCACTACGAGCAGTACTTC. Amino acid sequence: CSVEQGHYEQYF.

V is TRBV28 and J is TRBJ2-2; D perhaps matches TRBD1 (6 bases). Germline CDR1 is MDHEN and CDR2 is SYDVKM. The germline V and J ends were trimmed by 10 bases and 2 bases, with 11 bases remaining between them. This CDR3 comprises 13 residues. CDR3 nucleotide sequence: TGTGCCACCTGGACAGTTAACACCGGGGAGCTGTTTTTT. This sequence encodes CATWTVNTGELFF.

The J gene is TRBJ1-2, the V gene TRBV5-4, with D unclear. The CDR3 is 15 residues long. Trimming stripped 2 bases from V and 4 bases from J, with 15 bases between. Looked up from germline, CDR1 is SGHNT and CDR2 is YYREEE (reference sequence). CDR3 DNA: TGTGCCAGCAGCTTTCGGAACGGGTATGGCTATGGCTACACCTTC. This codes for CASSFRNGYGYGYTF.

J is TRBJ1-3 and V is TRBV10-3; possibly TRBD1 for D (6 bases). This CDR3 region has 14 residues. The germline CDR1 and CDR2 sequences are ENHRY and SYGVKD. Trimming took off 3 bases at V and 0 bases at J, with 6 bases between the two ends. The chain's CDR3 is CAISDRGSGNTIYF. The CDR3 nucleotides are TGTGCCATCAGTGACAGGGGCTCTGGAAACACCATATATTTT.

This chain uses TRBV2 with TRBJ1-3; tentatively, D is TRBD1 (6 bases). Trimming shortened V by 8 bases and J by 0 bases, and 11 bases separated the two germline ends. In germline, CDR1 is SNHLY, CDR2 FYNNEI. CDR3 size: 14 residues. This CDR3 is CASVDRISGNTIYF. As DNA, the CDR3 is TGTGCCAGCGTAGACAGGATCTCTGGAAACACCATATATTTT. The whole variable domain, remainder taken from reference TRBV2 and TRBJ1-3, is EPEVTQTPSHQVTQMGQEVILRCVPISNHLYFYWYRQILGQKVEFLVSFYNNEISEKSEIFDDQFSVERPDGSNFTLKIRSTKLEDSAMYFCASVDRISGNTIYFGEGSWLTVV.

The chain uses TRBV7-9 and TRBJ1-5; D remains unclear. Germline assignment: CDR1 SEHNR and CDR2 FQNEAQ (reference sequence). This CDR3 is built from 15 residues. Trimming removed 5 bases at V and 6 bases at J, with 17 bases between. The CDR3 nucleotides read TGTGCCAGCAGCGACGGACTTAACTTGGGTCAGCCCCAGCATTTT. Its translation: CASSDGLNLGQPQHF.

V usage is TRBV5-1 and J usage is TRBJ1-1, with D unclear. The CDR3 runs to 15 residues. Germline CDR1 is SGHRS and CDR2 is YFSETQ. The V end lost 4 bases, the J end lost 0 bases, and 13 bases lay between the germline ends. The CDR3 region is CASSGYSAMNTEAFF. The CDR3, as DNA: TGCGCCAGCAGCGGATACAGTGCCATGAACACTGAAGCTTTCTTT.

This clone was seen just once. The chain has TRBV28 and TRBJ1-2, with D possibly matching TRBD1 (6 bases). The CDR3 extends over 14 amino acids. V gave up 4 bases and J gave up 0 bases, with 9 bases separating them. Germline V CDR1 and CDR2: MDHEN, SYDVKM. This chain's CDR3 is CASSSQGSNYGYTF. CDR3 DNA sequence: TGTGCCAGCAGTTCACAGGGTTCTAACTATGGCTACACCTTC.

The genes are TRBV29-1 and TRBJ1-2; D gene unclear. The germline V gene encodes CDR1 SQVTM and CDR2 ANQGSEA. Trimming removed 7 bases from V and 2 bases from J, with 17 bases in between. The CDR3 contains 14 residues. The chain's CDR3 is CSAPPQTGNYGYTF. Here the CDR3 DNA reads TGCAGCGCCCCCCCCCAGACGGGGAACTATGGCTACACCTTC.

The V and J genes are TRBV6-5 and TRBJ2-7; D remains ambiguous. CDR3 length: 12 amino acids. The germline V and J ends were trimmed by 6 bases and 7 bases, with 13 bases remaining between them. The germline V gene encodes CDR1 MNHEY and CDR2 SVGAGI. In DNA, the CDR3 is TGTGCCAGCAGCTCGACGGGTTCTGAGCAGTACTTC. Amino acid sequence: CASSSTGSEQYF.

The V gene is TRBV28, the J gene TRBJ2-3, with TRBD1 matching 8 bases. The CDR3 covers 16 residues. Germline V gene data show CDR1 as MDHEN and CDR2 as SYDVKM. The J segment lost 2 bases and the V segment lost 5 bases, leaving 9 bases of the junction unmatched. The CDR3 spells CASSELGGQDTDTQYF. DNA for the CDR3: TGTGCCAGCAGTGAGCTGGGGGGACAGGACACAGATACGCAGTATTTT.

The rearrangement joins TRBV15 to TRBJ2-1; 11 bases map to TRBD2. Germline CDR1 LNHNV, CDR2 YYDKDF (reference sequence). V lost 5 bases to trimming and J lost 7 bases; unmatched junction nucleotides: 4. The CDR3 is 14 amino acids. The chain's CDR3 is CATSVASGRNEQFF. CDR3 bases: TGTGCCACCAGCGTCGCTAGCGGGAGGAATGAGCAGTTCTTC.

This sequence joins TRBV5-6 and TRBJ1-3; the match to TRBD1 covers 10 bases. With V trimmed by 1 base and J by 4 bases, 8 bases remained unmatched. The CDR3 has 17 amino acids. Germline CDR1 is SGHDT and CDR2 is YYEEEE. The CDR3 bases are TGTGCCAGCAGCTTGCTAGGGACAGGGGCGGAAGGAAACACCATATATTTT. Protein: CASSLLGTGAEGNTIYF. The variable domain in full, completed from reference TRBV5-6 and TRBJ1-3, reads DAGVTQSPTHLIKTRGQQVTLRCSPKSGHDTVSWYQQALGQGPQFIFQYYEEEERQRGNFPDRFSGHQFPNYSSELNVNALLLGDSALYLCASSLLGTGAEGNTIYFGEGSWLTVV.

The chain recombines TRBV4-2 with TRBJ2-1; 7 bases line up with TRBD2. The ends lost 0 bases at V and 5 bases at J; junction bases unmatched: 4. Germline loops: CDR1 LGHNA, CDR2 YNFKEQ. The CDR3 runs 15 residues. In nucleotides, the CDR3 is TGTGCCAGCAGCCAAGACGGCGGGAGTAACAATGAGCAGTTCTTC. Its translation is CASSQDGGSNNEQFF.

V and J are TRBV2 and TRBJ2-7; 8 bases map to TRBD2. The CDR3 covers 15 residues. Per the germline V gene, CDR1 is SNHLY and CDR2 is FYNNEI. The ends lost 6 bases at V and 7 bases at J; junction bases unmatched: 14. In DNA, the CDR3 is TGTGCCAGCAGGGGACTAGAGAGGTTCCTTCGGGAGCAGTACTTC. Its protein is CASRGLERFLREQYF.

The V call is TRBV5-1, the J call TRBJ1-3; D not certain. CDR1 and CDR2 from the germline V gene are SGHRS and YFSETQ. Trimming removed 1 base from V and 7 bases from J, with 15 bases in between. The CDR3 totals 15 residues. The CDR3 reads CASSLNFDWRNTIYF. The CDR3 bases are TGCGCCAGCAGCTTGAACTTCGACTGGAGGAACACCATATATTTT.

This clone was observed a single time. The chain joins TRBV28 to TRBJ2-2, with D unresolved. The CDR3 sequence is 15 residues long. The V gene lost 1 base and the J gene lost 1 base, with 7 bases spanning the gap. Germline CDR1 is MDHEN and CDR2 is SYDVKM. The CDR3 loop reads CASSLLQLNTGELFF. The CDR3 region has the DNA TGTGCCAGCAGTTTATTACAGCTGAACACCGGGGAGCTGTTTTTT.

The chain uses TRBV27 and TRBJ1-2, with 9 bases fitting TRBD1. The CDR3 extends over 16 amino acids. J lost 4 bases, V lost 3 bases, and 9 bases had no gene match. Germline V gene sequence: CDR1 MNHEY, CDR2 SMNVEV (reference sequence). In DNA form, the CDR3 reads TGTGCCAGCAGTTTGGGGTGGGGACAGGGAAGCTATGGCTACACCTTC. Its protein product is CASSLGWGQGSYGYTF.

The rearrangement uses TRBV27 and TRBJ2-3, with 11 bases identical to TRBD2. The V and J ends lost 8 bases and 2 bases, in that order; junction bases with no gene match: 18. The CDR3 has 19 amino acids. Germline V gene data show CDR1 as MNHEY and CDR2 as SMNVEV (reference sequence). The CDR3 DNA follows: TGTGCCAGCTCCGACCTCATTCGACTACTAGCGGGAGACACAGATACGCAGTATTTT. The encoded protein is CASSDLIRLLAGDTDTQYF.

The chain employs TRBV7-8 and TRBJ2-3; TRBD2 matches 7 bases. From germline, CDR1 is SGHVS and CDR2 FQNEAQ. The CDR3 runs to 17 residues. V lost 5 bases and J lost 0; bases outside the gene matches: 11. The CDR3 spells CASSTSSSGDSTDTQYF. Written as DNA, the CDR3 is TGTGCCAGCAGCACATCCTCCAGCGGGGATAGCACAGATACGCAGTATTTT.

This clone was detected only a few times. The chain couples TRBV2 to TRBJ2-7; D might be TRBD1 (5 bases). The CDR3 is made up of 13 amino acids. Germline V gene sequence: CDR1 SNHLY, CDR2 FYNNEI. The germline V and J ends were trimmed by 6 bases and 2 bases, with 11 bases remaining between them. The CDR3 DNA sequence: TGTGCCAGCAGCATCAGGGAAACCTACGAGCAGTACTTC. It codes for CASSIRETYEQYF.

This clone was seen more than once but under ten times. The chain uses TRBV5-1 and TRBJ2-1; 11 bases are shared with TRBD2. Trimming cost V 2 bases and J 3 bases; bases outside gene matches: 10. Germline-derived CDR1 and CDR2 are SGHRS and YFSETQ. The CDR3 runs to 18 residues. For the CDR3, the DNA is TGCGCCAGCAGCTTAGAAGTAATCGGACTAGCGGGCTACAATGAGCAGTTCTTC. Its protein product is CASSLEVIGLAGYNEQFF.

The rearrangement joins TRBV11-3 to TRBJ2-3; 11 bases agree with TRBD2. Germline CDR1 reads SGHNT; CDR2 reads YENEEA. V shed 6 bases and J 2 bases; nucleotides not matched to a gene: 7. The CDR3 runs to 16 residues. CDR3: CASSPGTSGYTDTQYF. The CDR3 DNA sequence: TGTGCCAGCAGTCCTGGGACTAGCGGATACACAGATACGCAGTATTTT. Together with reference TRBV11-3 and TRBJ2-3, the CDR3 gives the full variable domain: EAGVVQSPRYKIIEKKQPVAFWCNPISGHNTLYWYLQNLGQGPELLIRYENEEAVDDSQLPKDRFSAERLKGVDSTLKIQPAELGDSAVYLCASSPGTSGYTDTQYFGPGTRLTVL.

The chain's CDR3 is CSVDREAHGYTF. DNA for the CDR3: TGCAGCGTCGACAGGGAAGCCCATGGCTACACCTTC. The rearrangement links TRBV29-1 to TRBJ1-2; 7 bases are shared with TRBD1. Germline CDR1 reads SQVTM; CDR2 reads ANQGSEA. V was pared by 6 bases and J by 6 bases, with 7 bases of the junction left unmatched. The CDR3 extends over 12 amino acids.

V and J are TRBV19 and TRBJ1-2; 8 nucleotides agree with TRBD1. The length of the CDR3 is 16 residues. V gave up 7 bases and J gave up 4 bases; unmatched junction bases: 14. Per germline, CDR1 LNHDA and CDR2 SQIVND (reference sequence). The CDR3 nucleotides are TGTGCCAGTACCGCGGATGGAGGACAGGGACCCTATGGCTACACCTTC. Its translation is CASTADGGQGPYGYTF.